A selection of T cell receptor beta chains follows, all from one sample in a study of CD8+CD57+ T cells in acquired aplastic anemia. Via MiXCR, TCRdb re-called the reads, giving one row per CDR3 protein. The sample shows about 180,000 distinct CDR3 sequences, less than 55% of them seen only once. The sequenced sample was sorted CD4+, CD8+, or CD8+CD57+ T cells (not recorded which) from PBMCs. The receptors come from a human donor in good health. Each CDR3 is given with its conserved first and last residue.

TRBV2 | CASSEFGDTNEKLFF
TRBV14 | CASSRSMNTEAFF
TRBV9 | CASSVDLGGETQYF
TRBV4-1 | CASSHHLDSYEQYF
TRBV11-1 | CASSFVSGGTGLGTLHF
TRBV12-3/TRBV12-4 | CASSLLGTGRTDTQYF
TRBV3-1 | CASSRLNTEAFF
TRBV4-2 | CASSQNAQLASGSLDEQFF
TRBV20-1 | CSARSGAGGPNEQYF
TRBV10-2 | CASSPAQTEAFF
TRBV7-6 | CASSLARSTGELFF
TRBV5-1 | CASSSKTPQRREQYF
TRBV20-1 | CSAPQIRGTRSSYNSPLHF
TRBV5-6 | CAGSLGTQGSYGYTF
TRBV24-1 | CATSDAGRIQPQHF
TRBV2 | CASSDGLVANEKLFF
TRBV5-1 | CASSLVGKGLAGPIGEQYF
TRBV2 | CASTRTGIDQPQHF
TRBV10-3 | CAIRPVVAGDTDTQYF
TRBV13 | CASSLEGALRGGYTF
TRBV19 | CASSLGWREGQPQHF
TRBV5-4 | CASSSLRGNTGELFF
TRBV5-5 | CASSSSGSQLLQETQYF
TRBV6-1 | CASIIGTTMNTEAFF
TRBV6-1 | CASSEAHRDEQYF
TRBV4-1 | CASSQDRHFGQPQHF
TRBV24-1 | CATGQNQETQYF
TRBV10-1 | CASSDRTSGNNEQFF
TRBV24-1 | CATSGGGPFNQPQHF
TRBV19 | CASTLGGTGVTEAFF
TRBV5-1 | CASSLTPRTSGTYEQYF
TRBV11-3 | CASSLTGVSETQYF
TRBV5-1 | CASRGGREGPTDTQYF
TRBV20-1 | CSARDFRGPLEQYF
TRBV7-3 | CASSSPGVNTIYF
TRBV18 | CASSLDRVVSTDTQYF
TRBV7-2 | CASSFLAGGGGETQYF
TRBV10-3 | CAISEWGDSNQPQHF
TRBV6-1 | CASTPPTDTQYF
TRBV6-5 | CASGSLQLSRGEQFF
TRBV9 | CASSDRDRANTQYF
TRBV7-9 | CASSFRDPQETQYF
TRBV9 | CASSRGWGSGNTIYF
TRBV20-1 | CSATGGTDTQFF
TRBV15 | CATSRGTTKETQYF
TRBV7-9 | CASSQDDGVDQPQHF
TRBV6-5 | CASSYFLPGQGNTEAFF
TRBV7-2 | CASSGRGAGQETQYF
TRBV2 | CASGAGAYEQYF
TRBV19 | CASSSGRDEQYF
TRBV3-1 | CASSLTGANYSYTF
TRBV10-3 | CAISEGHGGSYNEQFF